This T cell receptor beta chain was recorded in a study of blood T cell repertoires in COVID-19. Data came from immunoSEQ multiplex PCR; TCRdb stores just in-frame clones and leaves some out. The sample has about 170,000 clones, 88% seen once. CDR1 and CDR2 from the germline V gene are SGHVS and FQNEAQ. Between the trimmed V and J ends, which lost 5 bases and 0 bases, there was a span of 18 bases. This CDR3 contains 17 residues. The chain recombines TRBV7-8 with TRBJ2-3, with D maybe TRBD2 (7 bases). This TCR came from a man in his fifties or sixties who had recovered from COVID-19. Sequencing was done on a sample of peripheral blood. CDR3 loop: CASSGGARGFSTDTQYF. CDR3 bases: TGTGCCAGCAGCGGGGGGGCCCGGGGTTTTAGCACAGATACGCAGTATTTT. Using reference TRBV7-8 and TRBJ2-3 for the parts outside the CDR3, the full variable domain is GAGVSQSPRYKVAKRGQDVALRCDPISGHVSLFWYQQALGQGPEFLTYFQNEAQLDKSGLPSDRFFAERPEGSVSTLKIQRTQQEDSAVYLCASSGGARGFSTDTQYFGPGTRLTVL.